A single sample is the source of the 5 T cell receptor beta chains below, sequenced in a study of blood T cell repertoires in COVID-19. Generated by immunoSEQ multiplex PCR, the TCRdb table keeps only in-frame clones and is missing some. The data hold about 180,000 clones, with 86% observed a single time. Sequenced input: peripheral blood. These receptors all come from a man aged 50-59 years with active or convalescent COVID-19.

This clone was seen only a few times. This chain uses TRBV28 with TRBJ2-1; maybe TRBD2 (6 bases). V was shortened by 8 bases and J by 15 bases, with 20 bases between the two germline ends. The germline V gene encodes CDR1 MDHEN and CDR2 SYDVKM. The CDR3 is 12 residues long. The CDR3 here is CASLTGSGSPFF. CDR3 coding DNA: TGTGCCAGCCTAACCGGGAGTGGCTCACCGTTCTTC.

Here the CDR3 reads CASSLLAGGTKDTQYF. In DNA form, the CDR3 reads TGTGCCAGCAGTTTACTAGCGGGGGGGACGAAAGATACGCAGTATTTT. This chain connects TRBV27 to TRBJ2-3, with 12 bases aligning to TRBD2. Germline assignment: CDR1 MNHEY and CDR2 SMNVEV (reference sequence). The CDR3 covers 16 residues. The ends lost 2 bases at V and 5 bases at J; junction bases unmatched: 5.

This chain joins TRBV6-5 and TRBJ1-6; 8 nucleotides align to TRBD1. V shed 0 bases and J 9 bases; nucleotides not matched to a gene: 4. CDR3 length: 15 residues. Germline V gene data show CDR1 as MNHEY and CDR2 as SVGAGI. CDR3 sequence reads: CASSYSSQGASPLHF. CDR3 DNA: TGTGCCAGCAGTTACTCGAGTCAGGGGGCTTCACCCCTCCACTTT.

The rearrangement uses TRBV7-3 and TRBJ2-1; 11 nucleotides agree with TRBD2. The germline V gene has CDR1 SGHTA and CDR2 FQGTGA. J lost 7 bases, V lost 1 base, and 6 bases had no gene match. The CDR3 length is 16 residues. Here the CDR3 reads CASSLSSGGARNEQFF. CDR3 in DNA: TGTGCCAGCAGCTTAAGTAGCGGGGGGGCCCGGAATGAGCAGTTCTTC.

This clone was seen just once. V is TRBV19 and J is TRBJ1-5; no clear D. CDR3 length: 13 residues. Germline V gene sequence: CDR1 LNHDA, CDR2 SQIVND (reference sequence). The germline V and J ends were trimmed by 5 bases and 3 bases, with 8 bases remaining between them. The CDR3 DNA reads as TGTGCCAGTAGTCAGGATGCCAATCAGCCCCAGCATTTT. Its protein product is CASSQDANQPQHF.